A single sample is the source of the 7 T cell receptor beta chains below, sequenced in a study of long-term antiretroviral therapy in people with HIV. The libraries were made with immunoSEQ v3.0 at survey level. Libraries were prepared by immunoSEQ multiplex PCR; TCRdb keeps only in-frame clonotypes and omits some of them. The sample has over 35,000 clones; 94% are singletons. This specimen was unsorted PBMCs, taken 9 to 9.5 years after starting antiretroviral therapy. Receptors were obtained from a man aged 25-45 years with HIV.

DNA for the CDR3: TGCGCCAGCAGTGAGTCAGAAAGGGGTTTGGAAGGCTACACCTTC. It yields the protein CASSESERGLEGYTF. The rearrangement links TRBV10-2 to TRBJ1-2; a possible D gene is TRBD1 (5 bases). CDR1 is WSHSY and CDR2 is SAAADI in the germline V gene. CDR3 length: 15 residues. The V and J ends lost 0 bases and 8 bases respectively, with 16 bases between them.

J is TRBJ2-7 and V is TRBV7-9, with a possible D match to TRBD2 (5 bases). This CDR3 has 12 amino acids. Between the trimmed V and J ends, which lost 5 bases and 6 bases, there was a span of 11 bases. CDR1 is SEHNR and CDR2 is FQNEAQ in the germline V gene (reference sequence). The CDR3 loop reads CASSRLEGEQYV. As DNA, the CDR3 is TGTGCCAGCAGCCGGCTAGAGGGCGAGCAGTACGTC.

The rearrangement uses TRBV10-1 and TRBJ1-6; D gene ambiguous. The germline V gene has CDR1 WNHNN and CDR2 SYGVQD (reference sequence). V lost 4 bases and J lost 8, with 6 bases in between. The CDR3 extends over 12 amino acids. This CDR3 is CASSGGDSPLHF. Here the CDR3 DNA reads TGCGCCAGCAGTGGCGGGGATTCACCCCTCCACTTT.

The J gene is TRBJ1-2, the V gene TRBV15; 7 bases align to TRBD1. V lost 5 bases and J lost 8; bases outside the gene matches: 14. The CDR3 sequence is 15 residues long. CDR1 is LNHNV and CDR2 is YYDKDF in the germline V gene (reference sequence). The CDR3 reads CATSGTGDRAMGYTF. CDR3 DNA: TGTGCCACCAGCGGTACAGGAGACAGGGCAATGGGCTACACCTTC.

The chain couples TRBV7-2 to TRBJ2-2; unclear D gene. V was pared by 6 bases and J by 8 bases, with 13 bases between. The CDR3 spans 13 residues. CDR1 is SGHTA and CDR2 is FQGNSA in the germline V gene. Here the CDR3 reads CASRRPVEGELFF. The CDR3 bases are TGTGCCAGCAGACGACCCGTTGAGGGGGAGCTGTTTTTT.

The chain couples TRBV11-2 to TRBJ2-3; D possibly corresponds to TRBD2 (6 bases). Germline lookup yields CDR1 SGHAT and CDR2 FQNNGV. Deletions cut 5 bases from V and 8 bases from J, with 20 bases between. The CDR3 sequence is 15 residues long. This CDR3 is CASSRSWDSPSTQYF. CDR3 nucleotide sequence: TGTGCCAGCAGCCGGTCATGGGACTCGCCTAGTACGCAGTATTTT.

This chain links TRBV6-1 with TRBJ2-2; D ambiguous. The V end lost 5 bases, the J end lost 5 bases, and 12 bases lay between the germline ends. Germline assignment: CDR1 MNHNS and CDR2 SASEGT. The CDR3 loop spans 14 amino acids. As DNA, the CDR3 is TGTGCCAGCAGTCCTCGATCGGAGACCGGGGAGCTGTTTTTT. Translating it yields CASSPRSETGELFF.